These 5 T cell receptor beta chains share one sample of origin, sequenced in a study of T cell responses to AZD1222 COVID-19 vaccine (dated by TCRdb to the early 2020s). According to the study, the label for this sample's time point signals: about 28 days (+/-7) after the second vaccine dose. The library relied on the immunoSEQ multiplex PCR assay. TCRdb's version of the immuneACCESS table is confined to in-frame rearrangements and falls short of the full clone set. An unresolved V gene accounts for under half of the shortfall where checked; the remainder is of unknown origin. For this sample the table gives over 75,000 clones, of which over 75% were detected only once. Together, the top ten hold about 3.4% of the sample. The sample here was peripheral blood, taken 28 days after the second AZD1222 dose. The source is an adult who received the AZD1222 COVID-19 vaccine.

The CDR3 DNA sequence: TGTGCCAGCAGCCAAGAACTTTGGGACAGGGGAAGCGGGAATGGCACAGATACGCAGTATTTT. Its protein product is CASSQELWDRGSGNGTDTQYF. The chain joins TRBV3-1 (or the pseudogene TRBV3-2) to TRBJ2-3, with 10 positions matching TRBD1. The CDR3 has 21 residues. V was clipped by 0 bases and J by 1 base; unmatched bases: 16. Germline-derived CDR1 and CDR2 are LGHDT and YNNKEL (reference sequence).

This rearrangement joins TRBV5-8 to TRBJ2-6, with 9 bases identical to TRBD1. V shed 4 bases, J shed 0 bases, and the junction held 8 bases outside the gene matches. In germline, CDR1 is SGHTS, CDR2 YDEGEE. The CDR3 is made up of 18 amino acids. The DNA of the CDR3 is TGTGCCAGCAGCCCGGGACAGGGAGGGTCCTCTGGGGCCAACGTCCTGACTTTC. This gives the protein CASSPGQGGSSGANVLTF.

The rearrangement links TRBV27 to TRBJ2-1; possible D gene TRBD2, 5 bases. The CDR3 totals 17 residues. Trimming stripped 0 bases from V and 2 bases from J, with 14 bases between. Germline CDR1 is MNHEY and CDR2 is SMNVEV (reference sequence). CDR3 sequence reads: CASSLSLGRATYNEQFF. CDR3 nucleotide sequence: TGTGCCAGCAGTTTATCGTTAGGGCGGGCTACCTACAATGAGCAGTTCTTC.

The chain is built from TRBV5-1 and TRBJ1-2; 7 bases are shared with TRBD1. The CDR3 length is 15 residues. Germline V CDR1 and CDR2: SGHRS, YFSETQ. Unmatched junction bases numbered 7, after V lost 2 bases and J lost 3 bases. The CDR3 DNA is TGCGCCAGCAGCTTAGACAGGGCAAGGGACTATGGCTACACCTTC. It is translated as CASSLDRARDYGYTF.

This chain links TRBV7-2 with TRBJ1-2; D unresolved. CDR1 and CDR2 (germline): SGHTA, FQGNSA. The CDR3 is made up of 13 amino acids. Trimming took 0 bases from V and 7 from J, leaving 9 bases between them. The CDR3 spells CASSLALRSGYTF. The DNA for the CDR3 is TGTGCCAGCAGCTTAGCACTCCGAAGTGGCTACACCTTC. Using reference TRBV7-2 and TRBJ1-2 for the parts outside the CDR3, the full variable domain is GAGVSQSPSNKVTEKGKDVELRCDPISGHTALYWYRQSLGQGLEFLIYFQGNSAPDKSGLPSDRFSAERTGGSVSTLTIQRTQQEDSAVYLCASSLALRSGYTFGSGTRLTVV.